This T cell receptor beta chain was identified in a study of shared clonotypes between healthy human individuals. Study-wide findings and caveats: Expectations were that clonotype sharing among donors would be affected by sequencing depth. It was the few donors that limited the genetic and exposure-history diversity represented.

Of note for this clone: Antigen specificity is unknown.

CDR1 is SGHTA and CDR2 is FQGTGA in the germline V gene. This CDR3 contains 16 residues. V lost 5 bases, J lost 2 bases, and 6 bases stayed unmatched. Genomic DNA belonging to each subset was distributed in equal measure over several immunoSEQ plates. Profiling relied on immunoSEQ multiplex PCR, and the TCRdb table lists in-frame clones only, not all of them. Counted here are about 490,000 clones, around 80% occurring once; the ten biggest clones make up approximately 12%. The study enrolled healthy HIV-negative adults without recent acute infections or vaccinations as donors. The sequencing sample was made of PBMCs. The sequence came from a woman between 40 and 50 years old in good health. Some clones in this sample may be carry-over from other donors' samples. V gene TRBV7-3 combines with J gene TRBJ2-1; 10 nucleotides line up with TRBD2. CDR3 residues: CASSLVGTSAYNEQFF. The CDR3 nucleotides read TGTGCCAGCAGCCTAGTCGGGACTAGCGCCTACAATGAGCAGTTCTTC.